This note documents a single TCR beta chain sequence. Its antigen remains unknown. Trimming left V 6 bases short and J 9 bases short, with 27 bases between. Germline V gives CDR1 KGHSH, CDR2 LQKENI. The CDR3 length is 17 residues. Assay: immunoSEQ multiplex PCR; the TCRdb copy retains only in-frame clones and omits some. In the table there are 150,000 or so clones, roughly 84% of which are singletons. This entry belongs to a study of cytomegalovirus exposure and HLA in healthy donors. General study findings and limits: Over 150 TCR beta chains were listed as cytomegalovirus-associated.

The sequenced sample was PBMCs. This TCR came from a human donor in good health. The chain joins TRBV18 to TRBJ2-4; TRBD1 might be the D (6 bases). CDR3 amino acids: CASSLNWDTRQRGIQYF. The CDR3 nucleotides read TGTGCCAGCTCCCTAAATTGGGACACCAGACAGCGTGGCATTCAGTACTTC. Full variable domain (remainder filled in from reference TRBV18 and TRBJ2-4): NAGVMQNPRHLVRRRGQEARLRCSPMKGHSHVYWYRQLPEEGLKFMVYLQKENIIDESGMPKERFSAEFPKEGPSILRIQQVVRGDSAAYFCASSLNWDTRQRGIQYFGAGTRLSVL.